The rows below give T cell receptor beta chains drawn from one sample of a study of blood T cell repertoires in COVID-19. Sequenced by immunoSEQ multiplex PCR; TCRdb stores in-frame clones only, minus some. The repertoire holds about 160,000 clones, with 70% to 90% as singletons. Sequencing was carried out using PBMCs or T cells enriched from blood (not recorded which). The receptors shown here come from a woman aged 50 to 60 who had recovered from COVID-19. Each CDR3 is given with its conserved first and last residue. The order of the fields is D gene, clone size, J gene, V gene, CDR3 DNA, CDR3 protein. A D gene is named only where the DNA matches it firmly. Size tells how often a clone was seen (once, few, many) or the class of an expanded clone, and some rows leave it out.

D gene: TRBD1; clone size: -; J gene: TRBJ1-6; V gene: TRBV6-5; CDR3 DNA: TGTGCCAGCAGCCGCGGGACAGCCAATTCACCCCTCCACTTT; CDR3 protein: CASSRGTANSPLHF
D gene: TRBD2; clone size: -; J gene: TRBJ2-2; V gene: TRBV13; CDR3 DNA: TGTGCCAGCAGCCCTAGCGGGGCAAACACCGGGGAGCTGTTTTTT; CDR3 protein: CASSPSGANTGELFF
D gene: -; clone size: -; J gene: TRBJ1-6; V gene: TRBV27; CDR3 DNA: TGTGCCAGCACTAGAGGTGAGGGTAATTCACCCCTCCACTTT; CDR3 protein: CASTRGEGNSPLHF
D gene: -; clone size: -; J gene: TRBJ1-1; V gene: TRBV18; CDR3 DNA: TGTGCCAGCTCACCACGGTCAGGGGCTGAAGCTTTCTTT; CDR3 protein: CASSPRSGAEAFF
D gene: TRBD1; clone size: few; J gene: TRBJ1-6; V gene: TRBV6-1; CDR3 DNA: TGTGCCAGCAGTGAAGCCCGGGACAGGATGAATTCACCCCTCCACTTT; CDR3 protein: CASSEARDRMNSPLHF
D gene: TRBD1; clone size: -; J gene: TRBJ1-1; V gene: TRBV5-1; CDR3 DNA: TGCGCCAGCAGCTTGGGTAGGGGGCCGGTCATGAACACTGAAGCTTTCTTT; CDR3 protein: CASSLGRGPVMNTEAFF
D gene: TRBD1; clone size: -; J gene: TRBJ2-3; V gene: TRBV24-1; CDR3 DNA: TGTGCCACCAGTGAAGGACAGGGCACGCAGTATTTT; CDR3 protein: CATSEGQGTQYF
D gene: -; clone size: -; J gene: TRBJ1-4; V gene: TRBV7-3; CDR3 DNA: TGTGCCAGCAGCTTAGGGGCTACTACCTTTGCAACTAATGAAAAACTGTTTTTT; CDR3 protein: CASSLGATTFATNEKLFF
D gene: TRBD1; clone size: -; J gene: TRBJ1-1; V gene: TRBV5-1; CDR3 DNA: TGCGCCAGCAGCGCTAGCAGGGGGCAGCGAGGCACTGAAGCTTTCTTT; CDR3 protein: CASSASRGQRGTEAFF
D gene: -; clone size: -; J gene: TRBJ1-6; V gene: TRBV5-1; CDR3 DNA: TGCGCCAGCAGCTTGGGGGGGCCCAATTCACCCCTCCACTTT; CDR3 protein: CASSLGGPNSPLHF
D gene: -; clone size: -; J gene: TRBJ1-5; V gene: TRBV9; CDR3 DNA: TGTGCCAGCAGCTTTGGACAGAACAATCAGCCCCAGCATTTT; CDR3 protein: CASSFGQNNQPQHF
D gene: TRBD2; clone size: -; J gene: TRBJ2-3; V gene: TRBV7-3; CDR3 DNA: TGTGCCAGCAGCTTAAGAGGGAGCGGGGGGCGGACAGATACGCAGTATTTT; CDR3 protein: CASSLRGSGGRTDTQYF
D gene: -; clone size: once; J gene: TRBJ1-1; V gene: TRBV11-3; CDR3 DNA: TGTGCCAGCAGCTTCAACGCGGAGGCGACTGAAGCTTTCTTT; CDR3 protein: CASSFNAEATEAFF
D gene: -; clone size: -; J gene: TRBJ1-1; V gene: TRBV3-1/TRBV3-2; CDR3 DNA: TGTGCCAGCAGCCAAGTAAAGGGGGAAGCTTTCTTT; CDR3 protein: CASSQVKGEAFF
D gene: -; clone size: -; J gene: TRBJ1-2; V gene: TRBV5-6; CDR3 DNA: TGTGCCAGCAGCCCGCCCTCGGGACTACCCTATGGCTACACCTTC; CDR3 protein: CASSPPSGLPYGYTF
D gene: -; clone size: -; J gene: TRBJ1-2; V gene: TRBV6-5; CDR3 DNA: TGTGCCAGCAGACAACAGGGTTCACTTTACTATGGCTACACCTTC; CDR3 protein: CASRQQGSLYYGYTF
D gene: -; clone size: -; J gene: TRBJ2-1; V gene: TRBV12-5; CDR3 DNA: TGTGCTAGTGGTTTGGGATACAGGGCCGGGGGGTCTGGGAATGAGCAGTTCTTC; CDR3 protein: CASGLGYRAGGSGNEQFF
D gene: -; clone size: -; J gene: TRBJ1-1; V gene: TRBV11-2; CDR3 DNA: TGTGCCAGCAGCACGGATACAGGGCCTAACCCTGAAGCTTTCTTT; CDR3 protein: CASSTDTGPNPEAFF
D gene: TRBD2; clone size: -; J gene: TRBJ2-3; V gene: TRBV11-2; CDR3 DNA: TGTGCCAGCAGCCCGGGACTAGCCCTCACAGATACGCAGTATTTT; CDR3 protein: CASSPGLALTDTQYF
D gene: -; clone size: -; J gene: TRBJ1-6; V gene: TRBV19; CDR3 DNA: TGTGCCAGTAGAGGCGGCAGCTCCCAGACACCCCTCCACTTT; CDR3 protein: CASRGGSSQTPLHF
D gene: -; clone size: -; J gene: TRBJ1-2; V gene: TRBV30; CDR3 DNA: TGTGCCTGGAGTGTAAGACCTCCCGGGGGCTATGGCTACACCTTC; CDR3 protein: CAWSVRPPGGYGYTF
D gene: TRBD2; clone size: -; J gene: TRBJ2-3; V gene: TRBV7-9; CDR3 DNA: TGTGCCAGCAGCTCCGCTAGCGGAGCCACAGATACGCAGTATTTT; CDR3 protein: CASSSASGATDTQYF
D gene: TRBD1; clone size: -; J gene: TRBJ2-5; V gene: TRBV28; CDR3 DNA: TGTGCCAGCAGCGCCCGGGACAGGGAAGAGACCCAGTACTTC; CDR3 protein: CASSARDREETQYF
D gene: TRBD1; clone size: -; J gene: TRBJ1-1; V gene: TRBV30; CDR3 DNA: TGTGCCTGGGGAGGACAGGGGAAGGCTGAAGCTTTCTTT; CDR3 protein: CAWGGQGKAEAFF
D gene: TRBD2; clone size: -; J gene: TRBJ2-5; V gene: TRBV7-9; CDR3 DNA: TGTGCCAGCAGCTCGCCGGCCGGGAGGAGAGAGACCCAGTACTTC; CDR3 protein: CASSSPAGRRETQYF
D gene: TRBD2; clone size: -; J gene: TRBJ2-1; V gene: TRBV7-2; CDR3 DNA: TGTGCCAGCAGCCCACGCCCGGCTAGCGGGGGAGACAATGAGCAGTTCTTC; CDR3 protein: CASSPRPASGGDNEQFF
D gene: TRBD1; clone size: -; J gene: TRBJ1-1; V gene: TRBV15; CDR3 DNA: TGTGCCACCAGCGGCCGACAGGGGAGGGCTTTCTTT; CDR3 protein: CATSGRQGRAFF
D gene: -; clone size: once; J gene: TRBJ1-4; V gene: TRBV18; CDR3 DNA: TGTGCCAGCTCACCACTGAATACGGCTAGTAATGAAAAACTGTTTTTT; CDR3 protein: CASSPLNTASNEKLFF
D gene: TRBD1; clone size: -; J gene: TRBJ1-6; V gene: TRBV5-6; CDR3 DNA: TGTGCCAGCAGCTCGGACAGGGGCAATTCACCCCTCCACTTT; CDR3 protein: CASSSDRGNSPLHF
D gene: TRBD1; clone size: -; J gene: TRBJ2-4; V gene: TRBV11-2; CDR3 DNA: TGTGCCAGCAGCTTAGATCCGGGACAGGGTTACATTCAGTACTTC; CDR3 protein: CASSLDPGQGYIQYF
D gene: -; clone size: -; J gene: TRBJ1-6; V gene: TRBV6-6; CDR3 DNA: TGTGCCATTAGTGGGGGGGGAGCCTCCTATAATTCACCCCTCCACTTT; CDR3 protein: CAISGGGASYNSPLHF
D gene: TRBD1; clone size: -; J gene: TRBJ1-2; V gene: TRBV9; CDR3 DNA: TGTGCCAGCAGCGATCAGGGGGCGAGAGGCTACACCTTC; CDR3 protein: CASSDQGARGYTF
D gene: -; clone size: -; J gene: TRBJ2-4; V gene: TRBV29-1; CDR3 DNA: TGCAGCGTTGAAAGGACGGGAAGCATTCAGTACTTC; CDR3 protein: CSVERTGSIQYF